These T cell receptor beta chains were read from a single sample in a study of T cell responses to AZD1222 COVID-19 vaccine. Here immunoSEQ multiplex PCR was the method, and the copy in TCRdb shows in-frame clones only, minus some. This table has tens of thousands of clones, 80% to 90% appearing once. The sample here was peripheral blood, taken 28 days after the second AZD1222 dose. Source of these receptors: an adult who received the AZD1222 COVID-19 vaccine. Both conserved end residues are trimmed from each CDR3.

V: TRBV12-3/TRBV12-4
J: TRBJ1-2
CDR3: ASSPGGGYT

V: TRBV29-1
J: TRBJ2-1
CDR3: SVEKVLSGQF

V: TRBV28
J: TRBJ2-4
CDR3: ASSLGGVSKNIQY

V: TRBV2
J: TRBJ2-7
CDR3: ASRGLAGGPEEQY

V: TRBV15
J: TRBJ1-1
CDR3: ATSDRQGLTEAF

V: TRBV14
J: TRBJ2-4
CDR3: ASSQTGLNIQY

V: TRBV30
J: TRBJ1-6
CDR3: ACTLTRVNNSPLH

V: TRBV5-4
J: TRBJ1-4
CDR3: ASSVAGTGFATNEKLF

V: TRBV24-1
J: TRBJ2-7
CDR3: ATSDRTGSYEQY

V: TRBV7-3
J: TRBJ2-1
CDR3: ASSPSMGGAYNEQF

V: TRBV2
J: TRBJ2-5
CDR3: ASSGDRGLSETQY

V: TRBV7-9
J: TRBJ2-1
CDR3: ASSLARRGNEQF

V: TRBV21-1
J: TRBJ2-3
CDR3: ASRPGGDTQY

V: TRBV4-1
J: TRBJ1-2
CDR3: ASSQGGANYGYT

V: TRBV27
J: TRBJ2-1
CDR3: ASRRAGGIRNEQF

V: TRBV28
J: TRBJ1-6
CDR3: ASSPTGSSPLH

V: TRBV19
J: TRBJ1-6
CDR3: ASSIEVEEPLH

V: TRBV20-1
J: TRBJ2-7
CDR3: SASRPYEQY

V: TRBV10-3
J: TRBJ1-2
CDR3: AISGQGAVGYT

V: TRBV2
J: TRBJ2-1
CDR3: ASRGQGPYNEQF

V: TRBV5-6
J: TRBJ2-1
CDR3: ASSLIPGSYNEQF

V: TRBV20-1
J: TRBJ2-4
CDR3: SASRVVEDIQY

V: TRBV6-1
J: TRBJ2-5
CDR3: ASSEFGREETQY

V: TRBV7-3
J: TRBJ2-1
CDR3: ASSLNGGTYNEQF

V: TRBV23-1
J: TRBJ2-1
CDR3: ASSQISGRRRNEQF

V: TRBV29-1
J: TRBJ2-5
CDR3: SVGRHRLAVETQY

V: TRBV29-1
J: TRBJ2-7
CDR3: SVEMGAYEQY

V: TRBV6-6
J: TRBJ2-5
CDR3: ASSPRTGREFYQETQY

V: TRBV15
J: TRBJ2-1
CDR3: ATSRRTSDHNEQF

V: TRBV7-2
J: TRBJ1-5
CDR3: ASSLIQGTNQPQH

V: TRBV2
J: TRBJ2-3
CDR3: ASRPGQGSDTQY

V: TRBV9
J: TRBJ2-2
CDR3: ASSVGGQGPGELF

V: TRBV5-4
J: TRBJ2-5
CDR3: ASSYPTSGGLSQY

V: TRBV6-5
J: TRBJ1-3
CDR3: ASSYGLSGNTIY

V: TRBV11-3
J: TRBJ1-3
CDR3: ASSRDRSSGNTIY

V: TRBV7-2
J: TRBJ2-3
CDR3: ASSLDGRGEY

V: TRBV19
J: TRBJ1-2
CDR3: ATLGRDREYYGYT

V: TRBV4-1
J: TRBJ2-5
CDR3: ASSPSRAGWETQY

V: TRBV9
J: TRBJ2-5
CDR3: ASSPRVLNQETQY

V: TRBV5-1
J: TRBJ1-4
CDR3: ASSEGRDLF

V: TRBV19
J: TRBJ1-2
CDR3: ASSILAGGYT

V: TRBV5-1
J: TRBJ2-1
CDR3: ASSTPGQAGANEQF

V: TRBV30
J: TRBJ2-2
CDR3: ACLRIWREGRAGELF

V: TRBV5-1
J: TRBJ2-1
CDR3: ASSSAHYNEQF

V: TRBV15
J: TRBJ1-4
CDR3: ATTAAVQGSNEKLF

V: TRBV19
J: TRBJ2-5
CDR3: ASSIQGGHQETQY

V: TRBV10-3
J: TRBJ1-1
CDR3: AITGALNTEAF

V: TRBV6-5
J: TRBJ1-2
CDR3: ASSWGTGGRRGYT